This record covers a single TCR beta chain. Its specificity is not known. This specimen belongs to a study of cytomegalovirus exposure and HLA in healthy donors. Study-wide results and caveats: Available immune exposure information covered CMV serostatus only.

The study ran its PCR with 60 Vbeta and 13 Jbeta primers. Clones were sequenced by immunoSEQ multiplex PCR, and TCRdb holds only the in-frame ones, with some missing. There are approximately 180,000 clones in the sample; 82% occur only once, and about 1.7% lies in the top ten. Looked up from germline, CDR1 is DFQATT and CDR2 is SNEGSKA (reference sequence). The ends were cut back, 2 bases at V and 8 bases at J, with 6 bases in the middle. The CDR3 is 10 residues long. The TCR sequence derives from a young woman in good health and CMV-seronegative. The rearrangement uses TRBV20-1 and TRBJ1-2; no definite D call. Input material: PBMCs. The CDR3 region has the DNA TGCAGTGCTAGAAACGGGGGCTACACCTTC. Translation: CSARNGGYTF.